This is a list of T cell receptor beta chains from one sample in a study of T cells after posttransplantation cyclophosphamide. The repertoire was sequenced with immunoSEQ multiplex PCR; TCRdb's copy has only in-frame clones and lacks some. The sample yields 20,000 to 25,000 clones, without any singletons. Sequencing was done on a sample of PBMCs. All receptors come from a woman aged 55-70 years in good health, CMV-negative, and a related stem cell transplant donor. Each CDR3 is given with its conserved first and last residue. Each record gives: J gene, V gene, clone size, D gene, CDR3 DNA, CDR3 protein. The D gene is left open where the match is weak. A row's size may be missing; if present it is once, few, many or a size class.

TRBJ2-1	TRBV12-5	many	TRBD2	TGTGCTAGTGGCGAATCGATGAGCGGGAGCCACAATGAGCAGTTCTTC	CASGESMSGSHNEQFF
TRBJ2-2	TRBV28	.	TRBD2	TGTGCCAGCAGCACCTCTAGCGGCGCGAACACCGGGGAGCTGTTTTTT	CASSTSSGANTGELFF
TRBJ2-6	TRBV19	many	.	TGTGCCAGTAGTTTCGGGACACACAGTCCTGGGGCCAACGTCCTGACTTTC	CASSFGTHSPGANVLTF
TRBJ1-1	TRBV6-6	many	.	TGTGCCAGCTGGGGGCCGAACACTGAAGCTTTCTTT	CASWGPNTEAFF
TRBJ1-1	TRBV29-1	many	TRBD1	TGCAGCGCCTCGACAGGGCGTGGGACTGAAGCTTTCTTT	CSASTGRGTEAFF
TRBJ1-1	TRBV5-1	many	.	TGCGCCAGCAGCTTTTTCGGACTTACAGGGATGAACACTGAAGCTTTCTTT	CASSFFGLTGMNTEAFF
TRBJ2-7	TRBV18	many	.	TGTGCCAGCTCACCTTACCCCTCGGGCGGGACCTACGAGCAGTACTTC	CASSPYPSGGTYEQYF
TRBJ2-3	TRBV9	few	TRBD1	TGTGCCAGCAGCGGGCTGGGACAGGGTGCAGATACGCAGTATTTT	CASSGLGQGADTQYF
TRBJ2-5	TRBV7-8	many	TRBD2	TGTGCCAGCAGCTTAGCTATGGGGGGGGGAGGAGAGACCCAGTACTTC	CASSLAMGGGGETQYF
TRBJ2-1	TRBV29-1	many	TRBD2	TGCAGCGTTGAACGTGGGAGGGCCGATGAGCAGTTCTTC	CSVERGRADEQFF
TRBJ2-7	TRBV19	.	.	TGTGCCAGTTCCAGGGAACATTCCTACGAGCAGTACTTC	CASSREHSYEQYF
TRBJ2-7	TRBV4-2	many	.	TGTGCCAGCAGCCATGTGGGACTTTACTACGAGCAGTACTTC	CASSHVGLYYEQYF
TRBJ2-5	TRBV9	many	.	TGTGCCAGCAGCCCCAGACCGGCTAGCGTCCAAGAGACCCAGTACTTC	CASSPRPASVQETQYF
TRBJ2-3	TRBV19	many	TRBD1	TGTGCCAGTAATGGACAGGGAAGGAGTGGACAGGATACGCAGTATTTT	CASNGQGRSGQDTQYF
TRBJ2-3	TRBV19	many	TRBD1	TGTGCCAGTAGTAGGACAGGGAGTGGAGATACGCAGTATTTT	CASSRTGSGDTQYF
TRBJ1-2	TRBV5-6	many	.	TGTGCCAGCAGCTTCTCCTTCGGCTACACCTTC	CASSFSFGYTF
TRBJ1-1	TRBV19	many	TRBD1	TGTGCCAGTAACCCGACCGGGACAGGGGGCATGAACACTGAAGCTTTCTTT	CASNPTGTGGMNTEAFF
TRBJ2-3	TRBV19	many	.	TGTGCCAGTAGTATAGATAGTTCAGGGTCAGATACGCAGTATTTT	CASSIDSSGSDTQYF
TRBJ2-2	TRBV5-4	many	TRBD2	TGTGCCAGCAGCTTCTGGGGGGGGGCGAACACCGGGGAGCTGTTTTTT	CASSFWGGANTGELFF
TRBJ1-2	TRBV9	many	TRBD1	TGTGCCAGCAGCCCGGGACAGAACTATGGCTACACCTTC	CASSPGQNYGYTF
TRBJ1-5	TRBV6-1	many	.	TGTGCCAGCAGTGATAAGGGGGGAGGGGGCAATCAGCCCCAGCATTTT	CASSDKGGGGNQPQHF
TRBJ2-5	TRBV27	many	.	TGTGCCAGCAGTTATCGGTCAGGGCAAGAGACCCAGTACTTC	CASSYRSGQETQYF
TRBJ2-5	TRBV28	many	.	TGTGCCAGCAGTTTAGGGCTCAGGGGCGAAGAGACCCAGTACTTC	CASSLGLRGEETQYF
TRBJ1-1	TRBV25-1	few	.	TGTGCCAGCAAGAAAACAGGGTTCGTTTGGACTGAAGCTTTCTTT	CASKKTGFVWTEAFF
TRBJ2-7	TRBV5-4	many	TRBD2	TGTGCCAGCAGCCGGGGAGGGAACGAGCAGTACTTC	CASSRGGNEQYF
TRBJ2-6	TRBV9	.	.	TGTGCCAGCAGCGTCAGGGGCTCTGGGGCCAACGTCCTGACTTTC	CASSVRGSGANVLTF
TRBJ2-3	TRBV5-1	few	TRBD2	TGCGCCAGCAGCTTGGAAGCGGGAGCGGGCACAGATACGCAGTATTTT	CASSLEAGAGTDTQYF
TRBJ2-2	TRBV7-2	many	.	TGTGCCAGCACCGTAAATCAGGTCAGGTTGAACACCGGGGAGCTGTTTTTT	CASTVNQVRLNTGELFF
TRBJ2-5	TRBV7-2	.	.	TGTGCCAGCAGCTTAGTGGGACTTGAAGAGACCCAGTACTTC	CASSLVGLEETQYF
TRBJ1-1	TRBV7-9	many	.	TGTGCCAGCAGCCTGACCCCGTGGAGCACTGAAGCTTTCTTT	CASSLTPWSTEAFF
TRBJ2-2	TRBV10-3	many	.	TGTGCCATCAGTGAGCTCCTTATGAACACCGGGGAGCTGTTTTTT	CAISELLMNTGELFF
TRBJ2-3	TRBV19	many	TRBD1	TGTGCCAGTAGACGGACAGGGACAGATACGCAGTATTTT	CASRRTGTDTQYF
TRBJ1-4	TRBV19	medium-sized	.	TGTGCCAGTAGTATACGGGCAACTAATGAAAAACTGTTTTTT	CASSIRATNEKLFF
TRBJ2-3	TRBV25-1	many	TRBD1	TGTGCCAGCAGTGCGGACAGGGGTACAGATACGCAGTATTTT	CASSADRGTDTQYF
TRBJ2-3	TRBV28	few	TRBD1	TGTGCCAGCAGTTCTCAATCGGGACAGTCAGGGGGTGGGGCAGATACGCAGTATTTT	CASSSQSGQSGGGADTQYF
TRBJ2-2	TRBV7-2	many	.	TGTGCCAGCAGCTTGAGGCTGGGTTCGACCGGGGAGCTGTTTTTT	CASSLRLGSTGELFF
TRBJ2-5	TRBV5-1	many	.	TGCGCCAGCAGCCGTACCGGGACTCAACAAGAGACCCAGTACTTC	CASSRTGTQQETQYF
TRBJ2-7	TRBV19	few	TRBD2	TGTGCCAGTAGTAACGGTCCCGGGACTAGGACCTACGAGCAGTACTTC	CASSNGPGTRTYEQYF
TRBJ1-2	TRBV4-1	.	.	TGCGCCAGCAGCCAAGAAGGACAGAACTATGGCTACACCTTC	CASSQEGQNYGYTF
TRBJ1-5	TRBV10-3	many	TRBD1	TGTGCCACCTCTAACCCGGGGACAGGGGGCGTTTATAGCAATCAGCCCCAGCATTTT	CATSNPGTGGVYSNQPQHF
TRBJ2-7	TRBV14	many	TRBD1	TGTGCCAGCAGCATCCGGGACAGGGGGGCCTACGAGCAGTACTTC	CASSIRDRGAYEQYF
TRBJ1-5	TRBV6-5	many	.	TGTGCCAGCAGTAGGTTCGGGAATCAGCCCCAGCATTTT	CASSRFGNQPQHF
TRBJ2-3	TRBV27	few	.	TGTGCCAGCAGTTCCCTTGGGGGGAGCACAGATACGCAGTATTTT	CASSSLGGSTDTQYF
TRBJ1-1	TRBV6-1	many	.	TGTGCCAGCAGGAAGACAGAGAACTCTGAAGCTTTCTTT	CASRKTENSEAFF
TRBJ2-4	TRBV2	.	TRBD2	TGTGCCAGCAGTGCCGGGACTAGCGGGAGTCTGGGGTACTTC	CASSAGTSGSLGYF
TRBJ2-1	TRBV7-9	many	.	TGTGCCAGCAGCTTTCCCCGGGACTCCTACAATGAGCAGTTCTTC	CASSFPRDSYNEQFF
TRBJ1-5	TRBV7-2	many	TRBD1	TGTGCCAGCAGCTTGACAGGGGTGAATCAGCCCCAGCATTTT	CASSLTGVNQPQHF
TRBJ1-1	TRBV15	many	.	TGTGCCACCAGCAGAGTTAGGGGCGCCCATATGAACACTGAAGCTTTCTTT	CATSRVRGAHMNTEAFF
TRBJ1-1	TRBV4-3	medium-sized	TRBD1	TGCGCCAGCAGCCGAGACAGGGGGGATGAAGCTTTCTTT	CASSRDRGDEAFF
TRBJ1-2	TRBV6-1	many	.	TGTGCCAGCAGTGAGACGAGGGTTGGGTATGGCTACACCTTC	CASSETRVGYGYTF
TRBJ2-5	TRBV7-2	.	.	TGTGCCAGCAGCCCCTCGGAAGAGACCCAGTACTTC	CASSPSEETQYF
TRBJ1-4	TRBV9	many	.	TGTGCCAGCAGCGCGGGACATTCAACTAATGAAAAACTGTTTTTT	CASSAGHSTNEKLFF
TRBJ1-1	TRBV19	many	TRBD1	TGTGCCAGTAGTTTCCAGGGGGCTAGCACTGAAGCTTTCTTT	CASSFQGASTEAFF
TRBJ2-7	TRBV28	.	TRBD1	TGTGCCAGCAGTCTGGACAGGGGAGGGGCCTACGAGCAGTACTTC	CASSLDRGGAYEQYF
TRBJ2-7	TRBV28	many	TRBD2	TGTGCCAGCAGCCCCCTAGCTAGCGGGAGATACGAGCAGTACTTC	CASSPLASGRYEQYF